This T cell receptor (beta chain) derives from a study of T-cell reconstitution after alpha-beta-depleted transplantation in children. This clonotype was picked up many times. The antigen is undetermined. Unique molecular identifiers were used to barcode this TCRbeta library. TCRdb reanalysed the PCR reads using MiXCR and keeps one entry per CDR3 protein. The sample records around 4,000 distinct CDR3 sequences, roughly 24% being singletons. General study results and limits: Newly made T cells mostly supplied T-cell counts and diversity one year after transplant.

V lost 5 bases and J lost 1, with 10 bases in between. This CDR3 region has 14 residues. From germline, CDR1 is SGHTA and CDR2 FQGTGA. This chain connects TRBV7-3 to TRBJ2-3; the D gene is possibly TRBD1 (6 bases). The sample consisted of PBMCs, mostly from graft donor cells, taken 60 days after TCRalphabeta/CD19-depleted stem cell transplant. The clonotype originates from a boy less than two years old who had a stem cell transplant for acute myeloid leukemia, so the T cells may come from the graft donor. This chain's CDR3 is CASSPHRGTDTQYF. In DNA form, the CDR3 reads TGTGCCAGCAGCCCCCACAGGGGCACAGATACGCAGTATTTT.